These 21 T cell receptor beta chains were sequenced from one sample in a study of shared clonotypes between healthy human individuals. Sequenced by immunoSEQ multiplex PCR; TCRdb stores in-frame clones only, minus some. The sample has approximately 1.5 million clones; 95% to 99% are singletons. Material: naive CD4+ T cells sorted from blood. Subset in this sample: CD45RA+ positively selected. These receptors were obtained from a man aged 30 to 39 in good health.

The chain joins TRBV11-3 to TRBJ2-7; D assignment may be TRBD1 or TRBD2 (5 bases each). Trimming left V 1 base short and J 5 bases short, with 12 bases between. The CDR3 length is 14 residues. In germline, CDR1 is SGHNT, CDR2 YENEEA. The DNA for the CDR3 is TGTGCCAGCAGCTTAGGGATACGGGGCGACGAGCAGTACTTC. The encoded protein is CASSLGIRGDEQYF.

This rearrangement joins TRBV4-3 to TRBJ2-2, with TRBD2 matching 10 bases. This CDR3 region has 18 residues. The germline V gene has CDR1 LGHNA and CDR2 YSLEER. The junction had 9 bases not matched to a gene; V was cut back by 3 bases and J by 2 bases. CDR3: CASSQWSGRGVNTGELFF. In DNA, the CDR3 is TGCGCCAGCAGCCAGTGGAGCGGGAGGGGAGTAAACACCGGGGAGCTGTTTTTT.

V usage is TRBV4-2 and J usage is TRBJ2-5; the D gene is possibly TRBD1 (5 bases). The V gene lost 6 bases and the J gene lost 5 bases, with 16 bases spanning the gap. This CDR3 is built from 14 residues. Germline CDR1 is LGHNA and CDR2 is YNFKEQ. CDR3 bases: TGTGCCAGCAGGGTGGCGCAGGGCCCGGAGACCCAGTACTTC. It translates to CASRVAQGPETQYF.

The chain joins TRBV7-9 to TRBJ1-5; TRBD1 aligns across 8 bases. The junction had 6 bases not matched to a gene; V was cut back by 1 base and J by 4 bases. CDR1 and CDR2 from the germline V gene are SEHNR and FQNEAQ (reference sequence). This CDR3 comprises 16 residues. The CDR3 spells CASSLGTGPPNQPQHF. Written as DNA, the CDR3 is TGTGCCAGCAGCTTAGGGACAGGGCCCCCGAATCAGCCCCAGCATTTT.

V gene TRBV4-3 combines with J gene TRBJ2-2; D gene unclear. V lost 0 bases to trimming and J lost 8 bases, with 10 bases between them. Germline V gene lookup returns CDR1 LGHNA and CDR2 YSLEER. The CDR3 has 14 amino acids. This CDR3 is CASSQDRSSGELFF. As DNA, the CDR3 is TGCGCCAGCAGCCAAGACAGGTCGTCTGGGGAGCTGTTTTTT.

V is TRBV14 and J is TRBJ2-7; D unresolved. Germline CDR1 reads SGHDN; CDR2 reads FVKESK. The CDR3 contains 15 residues. Deletions cut 0 bases from V and 2 bases from J, with 11 bases between. CDR3: CASSQEHGRTYEQYF. CDR3 DNA: TGTGCCAGCAGCCAAGAGCACGGAAGAACCTACGAGCAGTACTTC.

The chain has TRBV6-9 and TRBJ2-7; D is ambiguous. V dropped 7 bases and J dropped 1 base, with 23 bases sitting between them. CDR3 size: 17 residues. Germline CDR1 MNHGY, CDR2 SVAAGI. The CDR3 reads CASTEPTPRQGSYEQYF. The DNA for the CDR3 is TGTGCCAGCACCGAACCGACACCAAGGCAAGGATCCTACGAGCAGTACTTC.

The chain uses TRBV5-1 and TRBJ2-1; D uncertain. In germline, CDR1 is SGHRS, CDR2 YFSETQ. With 7 bases removed from V and 6 bases from J, the gap between germline ends came to 14 bases. This CDR3 is 13 amino acids long. CDR3 coding DNA: TGCGCCAGCGACCCCGGAGCTCGCAATGAGCAGTTCTTC. It encodes CASDPGARNEQFF. Combining the CDR3 with reference TRBV5-1 and TRBJ2-1 gives the whole variable domain KAGVTQTPRYLIKTRGQQVTLSCSPISGHRSVSWYQQTPGQGLQFLFEYFSETQRNKGNFPGRFSGRQFSNSRSEMNVSTLELGDSALYLCASDPGARNEQFFGPGTRLTVL.

In the case of this clone: The junction does not match germline at one end; this may be a read error. The chain joins TRBV2 to TRBJ2-3; 8 positions match TRBD1. Germline CDR1 and CDR2: SNHLY and FYNNEI. The CDR3 sequence is 13 residues long. CDR3 in amino acids: CAGRQGSTDTQYF. DNA for the CDR3: TGTGCCGGCAGACAGGGGAGCACAGATACGCAGTATTTT.

The chain uses TRBV18 and TRBJ2-7, with 8 bases identical to TRBD1. CDR3 length: 14 residues. V lost 1 base to trimming and J lost 5 bases; unmatched junction nucleotides: 4. Germline V gene sequence: CDR1 KGHSH, CDR2 LQKENI. The CDR3 loop is CASSPLDRANEQYF. The CDR3 region has the DNA TGTGCCAGCTCACCACTGGACAGGGCGAACGAGCAGTACTTC.

The gene calls are TRBV2 and TRBJ2-7; no clear D gene. Germline loops: CDR1 SNHLY, CDR2 FYNNEI. This CDR3 is built from 14 residues. V lost 4 bases and J lost 3, with 13 bases in between. The CDR3 DNA reads TGTGCCAGCAGTGCTAACACGCAAAGCTACGAGCAGTACTTC. Translation gives CASSANTQSYEQYF.

The chain carries TRBV4-3 and TRBJ2-1; 12 positions agree with TRBD2. The CDR3 contains 15 residues. Germline loops: CDR1 LGHNA, CDR2 YSLEER. Trimming took 4 bases from V and 10 from J; bases not matched to a gene: 8. The DNA of the CDR3 is TGCGCCAGCAGCCGCCTAGCGGGAGGGCGTTGGGAGCAGTTCTTC. Translated: CASSRLAGGRWEQFF.

The chain joins TRBV30 to TRBJ2-1; possible D gene TRBD2, 6 bases. CDR1 is GTSNPN and CDR2 is SVGIG in the germline V gene (reference sequence). V lost 7 bases and J lost 0, with 16 bases in between. The CDR3 extends over 15 amino acids. The CDR3 coding sequence is TGTGCCTCCTCCTCCGGGAGTAGCTCCTACAATGAGCAGTTCTTC. Protein: CASSSGSSSYNEQFF. The whole variable domain, filled in from reference TRBV30 and TRBJ2-1, reads SQTIHQWPATLVQPVGSPLSLECTVEGTSNPNLYWYRQAAGRGLQLLFYSVGIGQISSEVPQNLSASRPQDRQFILSSKKLLLSDSGFYLCASSSGSSSYNEQFFGPGTRLTVL.

Details on this clone: At the DNA level, this CDR3 is encoded by other sequences in the same sample as well. The chain combines TRBV5-1 with TRBJ2-2, with 7 bases that match TRBD1. The germline V gene encodes CDR1 SGHRS and CDR2 YFSETQ. With V trimmed by 4 bases and J by 4 bases, 4 bases remained unmatched. This CDR3 is 14 amino acids long. The CDR3 region has the DNA TGCGCCAGCAGCGAACAGGGGAGCACCGGGGAGCTGTTTTTT. Protein sequence: CASSEQGSTGELFF.

This chain links TRBV5-4 with TRBJ1-2, with a possible D match to TRBD1 (5 bases). Trimming cost V 3 bases and J 3 bases, with 15 bases left between them. Germline loops: CDR1 SGHNT, CDR2 YYREEE (reference sequence). This CDR3 is 15 amino acids long. The CDR3 nucleotides are TGTGCCAGCAGCTGGCCAATGGGGCTCGACTATGGCTACACCTTC. The encoded protein is CASSWPMGLDYGYTF.

The V and J genes are TRBV2 and TRBJ1-2; D might be TRBD1 (5 bases). V was pared by 3 bases and J by 2 bases, with 10 bases between. Germline lookup yields CDR1 SNHLY and CDR2 FYNNEI. The CDR3 spans 14 residues. Here the CDR3 reads CASSDQGSNYGYTF. The CDR3 nucleotides read TGTGCCAGCAGTGATCAGGGCTCCAACTATGGCTACACCTTC.

This chain connects TRBV7-6 to TRBJ2-2; tentative D call: TRBD2 (6 bases). The germline CDR1 and CDR2 sequences are SGHVS and FNYEAQ. The CDR3 consists of 14 residues. Trimming left V 3 bases short and J 6 bases short, with 11 bases between. The CDR3: CASSLRGLPGELFF. The DNA for the CDR3 is TGTGCCAGCAGCTTGCGCGGACTACCCGGGGAGCTGTTTTTT.

The gene calls are TRBV28 and TRBJ2-3; no firm D call. Germline lookup yields CDR1 MDHEN and CDR2 SYDVKM. Trimming removed 4 bases from V and 2 bases from J, with 16 bases in between. This CDR3 is 16 amino acids long. CDR3 bases: TGTGCCAGCAGTTCCGGGCCGGGTTCCGACACAGATACGCAGTATTTT. This codes for CASSSGPGSDTDTQYF.

This clone was observed a single time. The chain recombines TRBV19 with TRBJ1-1, with TRBD1 matching 7 bases. Per germline, CDR1 LNHDA and CDR2 SQIVND (reference sequence). J gave up 10 bases and V 5 bases, and 7 bases lay outside the gene matches. The CDR3 contains 12 residues. CDR3 coding DNA: TGTGCCAGTAGTTTCATTTCAGGGGGAGCTTTCTTT. Encoded protein: CASSFISGGAFF.

The chain recombines TRBV6-1 with TRBJ2-7; 7 nucleotides line up with TRBD1. The CDR3 runs 15 residues. With V trimmed by 2 bases and J by 4 bases, 8 bases remained unmatched. CDR1 MNHNS and CDR2 SASEGT come from the germline V gene. In DNA, the CDR3 is TGTGCCAGCAGTGAAACCAGACAGGGATGGTACGAGCAGTACTTC. Translated: CASSETRQGWYEQYF.

This clone was recorded only once. The J gene is TRBJ2-1, the V gene TRBV5-1; 8 bases agree with TRBD2. The CDR3 loop spans 17 amino acids. The V gene's germline CDR1 is SGHRS and CDR2 YFSETQ. The ends lost 4 bases at V and 1 base at J; junction bases unmatched: 10. The CDR3 region is CASSPRQTSASYNEQFF. CDR3 in DNA: TGCGCCAGCAGCCCCCGCCAGACTAGCGCGTCCTACAATGAGCAGTTCTTC. The full variable domain, in which reference TRBV5-1 and TRBJ2-1 provide the parts outside the CDR3, is KAGVTQTPRYLIKTRGQQVTLSCSPISGHRSVSWYQQTPGQGLQFLFEYFSETQRNKGNFPGRFSGRQFSNSRSEMNVSTLELGDSALYLCASSPRQTSASYNEQFFGPGTRLTVL.